This T cell receptor (beta chain) was identified in a study of neurological immune-mediated disorders. The table lists this clonotype with many counts. Its antigen remains unknown. Indicated time point: longitudinal time-point 3. Broader study findings: Whereas HTLV-1-associated myelopathy showed the most TCR clonal expansion, multiple sclerosis showed the least, with levels below those of healthy controls. The absence of any CDR3 amino acid sequence shared by expanded clones across subjects suggests that repertoires were private in all groups.

The CDR3 runs 15 residues. V was pared by 4 bases and J by 3 bases, with 6 bases of the junction left unmatched. Germline-derived CDR1 and CDR2 are SGHRS and YFSETQ. Per sequencing run, 15-18 subjects together gave over 190 million TCR-beta sequences. A single record per CDR3 protein comes from TCRdb applying MiXCR to the 5' RACE reads. The profile shows fewer than 85,000 distinct CDR3 sequences, under 4.5% of them singletons. This receptor was taken from an older woman with multiple sclerosis. This chain uses TRBV5-1 with TRBJ2-3, with 9 bases fitting TRBD1. The sequenced sample consisted of PBMCs. The CDR3 DNA sequence: TGCGCCAGCAGCCCGGGACAGGGAGGTACAGATACGCAGTATTTT. Its translation: CASSPGQGGTDTQYF.